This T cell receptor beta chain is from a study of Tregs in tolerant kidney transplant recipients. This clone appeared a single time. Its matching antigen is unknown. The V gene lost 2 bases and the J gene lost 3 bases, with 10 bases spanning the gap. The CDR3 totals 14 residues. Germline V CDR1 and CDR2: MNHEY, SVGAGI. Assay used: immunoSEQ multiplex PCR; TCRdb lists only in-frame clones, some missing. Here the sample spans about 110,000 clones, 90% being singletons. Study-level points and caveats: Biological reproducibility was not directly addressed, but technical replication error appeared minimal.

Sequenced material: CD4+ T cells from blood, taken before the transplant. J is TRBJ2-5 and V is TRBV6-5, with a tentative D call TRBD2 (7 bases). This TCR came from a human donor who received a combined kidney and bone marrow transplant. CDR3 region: CASSYLGGEETQYF. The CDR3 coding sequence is TGTGCCAGCAGTTACCTAGGGGGGGAAGAGACCCAGTACTTC.